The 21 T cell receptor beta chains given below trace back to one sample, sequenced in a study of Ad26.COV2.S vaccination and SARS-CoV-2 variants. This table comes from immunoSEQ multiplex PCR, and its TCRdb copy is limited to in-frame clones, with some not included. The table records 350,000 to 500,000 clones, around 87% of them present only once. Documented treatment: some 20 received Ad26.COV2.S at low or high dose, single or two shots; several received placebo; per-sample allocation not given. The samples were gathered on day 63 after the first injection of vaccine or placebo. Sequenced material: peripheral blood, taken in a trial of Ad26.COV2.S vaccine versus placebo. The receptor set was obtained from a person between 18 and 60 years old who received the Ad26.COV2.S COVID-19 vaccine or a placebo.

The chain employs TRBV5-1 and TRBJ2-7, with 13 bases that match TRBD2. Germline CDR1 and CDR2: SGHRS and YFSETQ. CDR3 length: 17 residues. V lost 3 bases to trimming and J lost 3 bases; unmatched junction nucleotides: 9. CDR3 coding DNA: TGCGCCAGCAGCTCCAGAAGGACTAGCGGGGGAGACTACGAGCAGTACTTC. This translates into CASSSRRTSGGDYEQYF.

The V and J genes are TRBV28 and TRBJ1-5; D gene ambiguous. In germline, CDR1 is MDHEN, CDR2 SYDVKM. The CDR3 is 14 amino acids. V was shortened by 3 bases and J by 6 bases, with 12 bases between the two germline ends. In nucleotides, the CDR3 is TGTGCCAGCAGTTTTCGTTTGAAGGGTCAGCCCCAGCATTTT. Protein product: CASSFRLKGQPQHF.

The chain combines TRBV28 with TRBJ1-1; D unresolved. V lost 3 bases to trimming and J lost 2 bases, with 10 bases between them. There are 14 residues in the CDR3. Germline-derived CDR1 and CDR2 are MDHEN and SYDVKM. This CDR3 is CASSFQQVNTEAFF. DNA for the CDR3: TGTGCCAGCAGTTTTCAGCAGGTCAACACTGAAGCTTTCTTT.

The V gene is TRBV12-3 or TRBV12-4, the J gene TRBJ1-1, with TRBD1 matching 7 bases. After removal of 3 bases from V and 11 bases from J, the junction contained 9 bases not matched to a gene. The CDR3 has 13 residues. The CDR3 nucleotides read TGTGCCAGCAGTTTTAGAGTAAGGGGGCTGGCTTTCTTT. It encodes CASSFRVRGLAFF.

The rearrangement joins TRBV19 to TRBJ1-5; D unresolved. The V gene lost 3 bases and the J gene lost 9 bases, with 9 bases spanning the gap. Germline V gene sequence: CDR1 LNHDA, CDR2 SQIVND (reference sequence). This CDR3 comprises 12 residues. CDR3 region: CASSIAPGPQHF. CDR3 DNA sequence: TGTGCCAGTAGTATTGCCCCTGGGCCCCAGCATTTT.

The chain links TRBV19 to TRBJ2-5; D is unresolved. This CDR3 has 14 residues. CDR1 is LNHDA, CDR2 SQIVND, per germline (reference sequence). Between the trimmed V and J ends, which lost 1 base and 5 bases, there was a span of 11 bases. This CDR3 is CASSIAASRETQYF. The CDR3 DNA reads TGTGCCAGTAGTATAGCTGCTAGTCGGGAGACCCAGTACTTC.

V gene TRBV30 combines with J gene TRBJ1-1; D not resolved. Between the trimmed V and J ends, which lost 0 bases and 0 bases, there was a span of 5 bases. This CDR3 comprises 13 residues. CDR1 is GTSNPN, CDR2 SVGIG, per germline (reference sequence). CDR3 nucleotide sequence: TGTGCCTGGAGTGTACACCTGAACACTGAAGCTTTCTTT. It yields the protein CAWSVHLNTEAFF.

The CDR3 spells CASSMVVRGWETQYF. CDR3 DNA sequence: TGTGCCAGTAGTATGGTAGTAAGGGGGTGGGAGACCCAGTACTTC. The J gene is TRBJ2-5, the V gene TRBV19; D possibly corresponds to TRBD1 (6 bases). The CDR3 runs 15 residues. V was trimmed by 3 bases and J by 5 bases, leaving 16 bases between them. Germline assignment: CDR1 LNHDA and CDR2 SQIVND (reference sequence).

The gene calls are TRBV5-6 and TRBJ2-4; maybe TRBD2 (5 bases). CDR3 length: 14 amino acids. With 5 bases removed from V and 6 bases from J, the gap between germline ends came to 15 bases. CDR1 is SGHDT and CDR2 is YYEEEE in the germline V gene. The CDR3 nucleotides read TGTGCCAGCAGATCATGGGGTAGCGCAAACATTCAGTACTTC. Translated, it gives CASRSWGSANIQYF.

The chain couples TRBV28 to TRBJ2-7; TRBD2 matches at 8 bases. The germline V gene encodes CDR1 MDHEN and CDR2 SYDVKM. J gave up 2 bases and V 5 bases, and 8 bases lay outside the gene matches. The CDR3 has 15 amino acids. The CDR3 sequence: CASSPAGGGPYEQYF. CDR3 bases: TGTGCCAGCAGTCCTGCCGGGGGGGGGCCCTACGAGCAGTACTTC.

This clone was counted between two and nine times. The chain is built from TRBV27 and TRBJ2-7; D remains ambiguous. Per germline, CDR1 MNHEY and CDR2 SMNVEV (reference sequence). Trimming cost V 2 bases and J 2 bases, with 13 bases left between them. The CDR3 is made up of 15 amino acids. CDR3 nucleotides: TGTGCCAGCAGTTTAAACCCAGAACTTCCCTACGAGCAGTACTTC. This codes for CASSLNPELPYEQYF.

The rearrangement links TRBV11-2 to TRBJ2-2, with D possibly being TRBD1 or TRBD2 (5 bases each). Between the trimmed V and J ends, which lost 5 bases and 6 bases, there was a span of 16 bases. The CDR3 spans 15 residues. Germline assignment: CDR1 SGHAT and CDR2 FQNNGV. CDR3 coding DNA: TGTGCCAGCAGCACAAGGGACCCCGGTGCCGGGGAGCTGTTTTTT. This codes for CASSTRDPGAGELFF.

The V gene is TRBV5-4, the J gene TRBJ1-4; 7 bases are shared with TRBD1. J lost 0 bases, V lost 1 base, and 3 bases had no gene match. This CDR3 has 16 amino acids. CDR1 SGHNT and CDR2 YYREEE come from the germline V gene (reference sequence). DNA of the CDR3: TGTGCCAGCAGCTTGAACAGGGGCGCAACTAATGAAAAACTGTTTTTT. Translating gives CASSLNRGATNEKLFF. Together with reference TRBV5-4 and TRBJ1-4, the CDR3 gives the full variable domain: ETGVTQSPTHLIKTRGQQVTLRCSSQSGHNTVSWYQQALGQGPQFIFQYYREEENGRGNFPPRFSGLQFPNYSSELNVNALELDDSALYLCASSLNRGATNEKLFFGSGTQLSVL.

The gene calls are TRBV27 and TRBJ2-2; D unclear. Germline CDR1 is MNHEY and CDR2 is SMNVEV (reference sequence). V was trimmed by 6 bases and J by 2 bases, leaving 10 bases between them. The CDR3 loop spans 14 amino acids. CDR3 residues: CASRWTHNTGELFF. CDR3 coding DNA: TGTGCCAGCAGGTGGACCCACAACACCGGGGAGCTGTTTTTT.

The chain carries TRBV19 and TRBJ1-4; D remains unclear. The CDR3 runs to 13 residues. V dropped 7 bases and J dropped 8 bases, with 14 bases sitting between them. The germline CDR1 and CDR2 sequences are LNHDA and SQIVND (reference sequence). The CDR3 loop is CASTAPGGEKLFF. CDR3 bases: TGTGCCAGTACGGCCCCGGGAGGCGAAAAACTGTTTTTT.

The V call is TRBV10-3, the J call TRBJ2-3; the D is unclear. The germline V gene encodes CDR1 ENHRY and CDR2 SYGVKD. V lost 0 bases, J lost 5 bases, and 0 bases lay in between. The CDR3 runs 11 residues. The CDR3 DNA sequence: TGTGCCATCAGTGAGTCAGATACGCAGTATTTT. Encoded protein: CAISESDTQYF.

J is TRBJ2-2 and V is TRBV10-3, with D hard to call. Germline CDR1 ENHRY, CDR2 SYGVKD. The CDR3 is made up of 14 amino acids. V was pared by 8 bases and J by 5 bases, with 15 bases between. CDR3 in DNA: TGTGCCATCTCGGCACGGCCGGAGACCGGGGAGCTGTTTTTT. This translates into CAISARPETGELFF.

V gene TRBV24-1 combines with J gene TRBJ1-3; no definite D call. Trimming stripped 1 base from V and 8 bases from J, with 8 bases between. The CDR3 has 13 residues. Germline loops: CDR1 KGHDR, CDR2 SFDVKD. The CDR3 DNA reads TGTGCCACCAGTGATTTACCGGGAGACACCATATATTTT. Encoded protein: CATSDLPGDTIYF.

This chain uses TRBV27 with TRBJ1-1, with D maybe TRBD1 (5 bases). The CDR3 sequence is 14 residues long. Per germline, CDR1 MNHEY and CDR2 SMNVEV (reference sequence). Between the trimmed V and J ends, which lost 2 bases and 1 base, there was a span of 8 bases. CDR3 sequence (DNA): TGTGCCAGCAGTTTAAACGGGGGGAACACTGAAGCTTTCTTT. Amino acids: CASSLNGGNTEAFF.

The CDR3 region is CASSPDRINSPLHF. CDR3 DNA sequence: TGTGCCAGCAGCCCTGACAGGATAAATTCACCCCTCCACTTT. The chain recombines TRBV11-3 with TRBJ1-6; a weak D match, TRBD1 (6 bases). Between the trimmed V and J ends, which lost 5 bases and 7 bases, there was a span of 12 bases. The CDR3 totals 14 residues. Germline CDR1 is SGHNT and CDR2 is YENEEA.

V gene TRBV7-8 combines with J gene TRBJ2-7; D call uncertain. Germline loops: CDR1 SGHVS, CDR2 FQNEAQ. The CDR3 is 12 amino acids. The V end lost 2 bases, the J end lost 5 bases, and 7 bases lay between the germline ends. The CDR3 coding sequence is TGTGCCAGCAGCTTAATTAACAACGAGCAGTACTTC. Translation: CASSLINNEQYF. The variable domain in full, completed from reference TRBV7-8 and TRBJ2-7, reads GAGVSQSPRYKVAKRGQDVALRCDPISGHVSLFWYQQALGQGPEFLTYFQNEAQLDKSGLPSDRFFAERPEGSVSTLKIQRTQQEDSAVYLCASSLINNEQYFGPGTRLTVT.